What follows is one T cell receptor beta chain and its context. V shed 4 bases and J shed 1 base, with 6 bases lying between them. Germline V gene data show CDR1 as SGDLS and CDR2 as YYNGEE. The CDR3 loop spans 13 amino acids. This sample is drawn from a study of blood T cell repertoires in COVID-19. Per the original methods: It was from reference gene primer amplification that nucleated cell counts were estimated. Clones were read by immunoSEQ multiplex PCR, and TCRdb kept only the in-frame ones, dropping some. The D gene and trimming were derived from the DNA, and the V and J assignments and clone size from that table. Of some 140,000 clones listed, roughly nine tenths are singletons.

The chain combines TRBV9 with TRBJ1-5; weak D call: TRBD1 (6 bases). This sequence was found in a man aged 50 or older with acute or convalescent COVID-19. Sequencing input: peripheral blood. CDR3 amino acids: CASSTGSNQPQHF. CDR3 in DNA: TGTGCCAGCAGCACAGGGAGCAATCAGCCCCAGCATTTT.